Listed below are T cell receptor beta chains from one sample, sequenced in a study of naive and memory T cell subsets. TCRdb reanalysed the UMI-ligation and nested PCR reads using MiXCR and keeps one entry per CDR3 protein. The sample records over 80,000 distinct CDR3 sequences, approximately 10% being singletons. The sample taken for sequencing was naive CD4+ T cells from blood. Every receptor here comes from a human donor in good health. Each CDR3 is given with its conserved first and last residue. A D gene is named only where the DNA matches it firmly. Not all rows give a size; the values are once, few, many and, for expanded clones, a class.

TRBV5-5,TRBJ2-1,many,.,CASSLGYSYNEQFF,TGTGCCAGCAGCCTTGGCTACTCCTACAATGAGCAGTTCTTC
TRBV5-1,TRBJ2-1,few,TRBD2,CASSQLAGGRNEQFF,TGCGCCAGCAGCCAGCTAGCGGGGGGGCGAAATGAGCAGTTCTTC
TRBV12-3/TRBV12-4,TRBJ1-6,.,.,CASSFGVQSPLHF,TGTGCCAGCAGTTTTGGGGTACAGTCACCCCTCCACTTT
TRBV28,TRBJ1-1,.,TRBD1,CASSLLGGQGKAFF,TGTGCCAGCAGTTTATTGGGGGGACAGGGGAAAGCTTTCTTT
TRBV21-1,TRBJ2-2,.,.,CASSKPLTDTGELFF,TGTGCCAGCAGCAAACCCTTAACAGACACCGGGGAGCTGTTTTTT
TRBV20-1,TRBJ1-2,many,.,CSARPQVTRGGTYGYTF,TGCAGTGCTAGACCCCAGGTGACGCGCGGAGGCACCTATGGCTACACCTTC
TRBV5-1,TRBJ2-2,many,TRBD1,CASSLGPGQGVFSGELFF,TGCGCCAGCAGCTTGGGACCTGGACAGGGGGTTTTCTCCGGGGAGCTGTTTTTT
TRBV9,TRBJ2-3,many,TRBD2,CASMSGGATDTQYF,TGTGCCAGCATGAGCGGGGGGGCCACTGATACGCAGTATTTT
TRBV5-6,TRBJ2-1,.,TRBD2,CASSQLGRLAANEQFF,TGTGCCAGCAGCCAGTTGGGCCGGCTAGCGGCCAATGAGCAGTTCTTC
TRBV4-1,TRBJ1-2,many,TRBD1,CASSQVGQGDYGYTF,TGCGCCAGCAGCCAAGTCGGACAGGGGGACTATGGCTACACCTTC
TRBV30,TRBJ2-5,many,.,CAWSVGGQQTTQYF,TGTGCCTGGAGTGTAGGGGGGCAGCAGACGACCCAGTACTTC
TRBV28,TRBJ2-3,.,TRBD2,CASSLLAGGPTSTDTQYF,TGTGCCAGCAGTTTACTAGCGGGGGGTCCTACTAGCACAGATACGCAGTATTTT
TRBV15,TRBJ2-1,many,TRBD1,CATSRSRQGRGSYNEQFF,TGTGCCACCAGCAGATCGAGACAGGGAAGGGGCTCCTACAATGAGCAGTTCTTC
TRBV7-9,TRBJ1-1,few,TRBD1,CASSPGTGTTEAFF,TGTGCCAGCAGCCCTGGGACAGGGACCACTGAAGCTTTCTTT
TRBV19,TRBJ2-2,few,TRBD2,CASTDPGPSGARSTGELFF,TGTGCCAGTACCGACCCTGGGCCTAGCGGGGCCCGGAGCACCGGGGAGCTGTTTTTT
TRBV14,TRBJ2-3,few,.,CASSQDTTAGPGRYF,TGTGCCAGCAGCCAAGACACTACAGCGGGCCCCGGCAGGTATTTT
TRBV30,TRBJ2-1,many,TRBD2,CAWSVTRTSGGVNEQFF,TGTGCCTGGAGTGTAACCCGGACTAGCGGGGGGGTAAATGAGCAGTTCTTC
TRBV20-1,TRBJ2-2,few,.,CSALHRAGELFF,TGCAGTGCGCTCCATAGGGCCGGGGAGCTGTTTTTT
TRBV12-3/TRBV12-4,TRBJ1-2,.,TRBD1,CASSLGGQTYGYTF,TGTGCCAGCAGTTTAGGGGGACAGACCTATGGCTACACCTTC
TRBV30,TRBJ2-7,.,TRBD2,CAWSVVAGGAYEQYF,TGTGCCTGGAGTGTCGTTGCGGGAGGCGCCTACGAGCAGTACTTC
TRBV29-1,TRBJ1-1,.,.,CSVGAGTEAFF,TGCAGCGTTGGGGCGGGTACTGAAGCTTTCTTT
TRBV29-1,TRBJ1-2,.,.,CSGGQDIFGYTF,TGCAGCGGGGGGCAGGACATATTTGGCTACACCTTC
TRBV27,TRBJ2-7,.,.,CASSLDGTYYEQYF,TGTGCCAGCAGTTTAGACGGGACATACTACGAGCAGTACTTC
TRBV20-1,TRBJ1-2,.,.,CSASSQGSGYGYTF,TGCAGTGCTTCTTCACAGGGATCGGGCTATGGCTACACCTTC
TRBV5-6,TRBJ2-3,few,.,CASSLPRYTDTQYF,TGTGCCAGCAGCTTGCCCAGATACACAGATACGCAGTATTTT
TRBV25-1,TRBJ2-7,.,.,CARGGDEQYF,TGTGCCAGAGGGGGGGACGAGCAGTACTTC
TRBV12-3/TRBV12-4,TRBJ1-2,.,.,CASSLSVVGYGYTF,TGTGCCAGCAGTTTATCAGTGGTGGGGTATGGCTACACCTTC
TRBV7-9,TRBJ1-5,few,.,CASSQDRIEQPQHF,TGTGCCAGCAGCCAAGACAGGATTGAGCAGCCCCAGCATTTT
TRBV7-2,TRBJ2-2,many,.,CASSLVGWAGSGELFF,TGTGCCAGCAGCTTAGTTGGGTGGGCAGGGTCCGGGGAGCTGTTTTTT
TRBV7-2,TRBJ2-1,.,.,CASSLAHPNEQFF,TGTGCCAGCAGCTTAGCGCACCCAAATGAGCAGTTCTTC
TRBV14,TRBJ1-1,.,.,CASSYGPEGRTEAFF,TGTGCCAGCAGCTACGGTCCCGAGGGCCGCACTGAAGCTTTCTTT
TRBV30,TRBJ1-1,few,.,CAWSVRGLRATEAFF,TGTGCCTGGAGTGTACGTGGTTTGCGGGCCACTGAAGCTTTCTTT
TRBV24-1,TRBJ2-3,.,TRBD2,CATSGLRGSTDTQYF,TGTGCCACCAGTGGTTTGCGGGGGAGCACAGATACGCAGTATTTT
TRBV30,TRBJ2-2,.,.,CAWSVRGPGKGRFGELFF,TGTGCCTGGAGTGTACGGGGTCCAGGGAAAGGTCGATTCGGGGAGCTGTTTTTT
TRBV12-3/TRBV12-4,TRBJ2-6,.,TRBD1,CASSLPGTGRANVLTF,TGTGCCAGCAGTCTCCCCGGGACAGGGAGGGCCAACGTCCTGACTTTC
TRBV7-2,TRBJ2-1,few,TRBD2,CASSAPGLAAYNEQFF,TGTGCCAGCAGCGCACCGGGACTAGCGGCATACAATGAGCAGTTCTTC
TRBV28,TRBJ1-4,once,.,CASSLGHNEKLFF,TGTGCCAGCAGTTTGGGCCATAATGAAAAACTGTTTTTT
TRBV3-1,TRBJ1-2,many,TRBD1,CASSQDFRQGDGYTF,TGTGCCAGCAGCCAAGATTTTCGGCAGGGGGATGGCTACACCTTC
TRBV7-9,TRBJ2-1,many,TRBD2,CASSSRRGVSLEQFF,TGTGCCAGCAGCTCACGTCGGGGGGTCAGCCTTGAGCAGTTCTTC
TRBV6-1,TRBJ2-4,.,.,CASSEFGGGAVAKNIQYF,TGTGCCAGCAGTGAATTCGGCGGCGGGGCGGTAGCCAAAAACATTCAGTACTTC
TRBV24-1,TRBJ2-1,few,.,CATADPGDEQFF,TGTGCCACCGCGGACCCGGGCGATGAGCAGTTCTTC
TRBV5-5,TRBJ2-1,many,.,CASSFGSYNEQFF,TGTGCCAGCAGCTTCGGCAGTTACAATGAGCAGTTCTTC
TRBV7-2,TRBJ1-2,few,.,CASSLIGGANYGYTF,TGTGCCAGCAGCTTAATTGGAGGGGCGAACTATGGCTACACCTTC
TRBV18,TRBJ1-6,few,.,CASSPPSGAGSPLHF,TGTGCCAGCTCACCACCGTCGGGGGCTGGTTCACCCCTCCACTTT
TRBV25-1,TRBJ1-1,once,.,CASRSGLNTEAFF,TGTGCCAGCAGATCGGGGCTGAACACTGAAGCTTTCTTT